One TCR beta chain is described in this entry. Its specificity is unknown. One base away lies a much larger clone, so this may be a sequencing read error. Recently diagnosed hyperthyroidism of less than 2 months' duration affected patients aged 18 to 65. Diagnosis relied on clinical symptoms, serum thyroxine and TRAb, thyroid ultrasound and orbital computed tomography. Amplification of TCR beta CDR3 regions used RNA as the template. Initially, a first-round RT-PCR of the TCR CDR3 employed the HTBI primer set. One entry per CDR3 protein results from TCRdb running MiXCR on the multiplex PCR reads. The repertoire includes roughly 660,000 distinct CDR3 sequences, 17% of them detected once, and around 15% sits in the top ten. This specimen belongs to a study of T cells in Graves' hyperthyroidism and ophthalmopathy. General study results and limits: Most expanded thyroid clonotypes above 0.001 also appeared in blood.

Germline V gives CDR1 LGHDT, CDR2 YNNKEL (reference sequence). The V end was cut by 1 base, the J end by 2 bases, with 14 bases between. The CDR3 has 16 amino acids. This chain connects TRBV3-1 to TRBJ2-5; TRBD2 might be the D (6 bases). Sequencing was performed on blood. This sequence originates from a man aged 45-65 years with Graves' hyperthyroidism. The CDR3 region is CASSQVGPGEQETQYF. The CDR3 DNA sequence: TGTGCCAGCAGCCAAGTGGGACCGGGGGAACAAGAGACCCAGTACTTC.